This T cell receptor beta chain was identified during a study of blood T cell repertoires in COVID-19. At the level of the study: Spain, Italy and the United States supplied samples that represented acute and convalescent COVID-19. T cells, B-cell-depleted T cells, or PBMCs supplied cDNA or gDNA.

Authors' methods: By means of reference gene primer amplification, nucleated cell counts were estimated. Clones were sequenced by immunoSEQ multiplex PCR, and TCRdb holds only the in-frame ones, with some missing. V and J calls and clone size come straight from that table; D and trimming were deduced from the DNA. The table records some 100,000 clones, roughly 92% of them present only once. Germline V gene data show CDR1 as SGHRS and CDR2 as YFSETQ. This CDR3 comprises 16 residues. The ends lost 4 bases at V and 4 bases at J; junction bases unmatched: 7. The sequence was collected from a man aged 45-65 years with active COVID-19. The V gene is TRBV5-1, the J gene TRBJ2-2, with 10 bases lining up with TRBD1. The sequencing input was peripheral blood. Here the CDR3 reads CASSVDRGPGTGELFF. The CDR3 bases are TGCGCCAGCAGCGTCGACAGGGGGCCAGGCACCGGGGAGCTGTTTTTT.